Listed here are 14 T cell receptor beta chains from one sample, sequenced in a study of post-analysis software for immune sequencing data. Broader study findings: Controls showed lower frequencies than patients for roughly 5 TRBV segments, and TRBV5-6, TRBV5-1 and TRBV20-1 were among these.

These receptors are not linked to any known antigen. Built from TCR beta cDNA, the libraries had unique molecular identifiers in them. Using its own MiXCR run on the PCR reads, TCRdb lists one record per CDR3 protein. The table includes approximately 460,000 distinct CDR3 sequences, around 40% detected once. Sample: blood. These receptors came from a girl aged 10-17 years with multiple sclerosis.

The rearrangement joins TRBV18 to TRBJ2-5; 7 bases are a match to TRBD1. The last part of the DNA fits TRBJ2-7 better; the J call may be wrong. This CDR3 contains 13 residues. Germline V gene lookup returns CDR1 KGHSH and CDR2 LQKENI. Here the CDR3 DNA reads TGTGCCAGCTCACTCACAGGGGCCAACGAGCAGTACTTC. It yields the protein CASSLTGANEQYF.

This clonotype was found a few times. V is TRBV28 and J is TRBJ2-7, with TRBD2 matching 13 bases. Unmatched junction bases numbered 9, after V lost 6 bases and J lost 1 base. Germline V lookup: CDR1 MDHEN, CDR2 SYDVKM. The CDR3 is made up of 17 amino acids. In nucleotides, the CDR3 is TGTGCCAGCAGCCCGCGACGACTAGCGGGAGGTTCCTACGAGCAGTACTTC. Translating gives CASSPRRLAGGSYEQYF.

The chain recombines TRBV15 with TRBJ1-4; D is ambiguous. CDR3 length: 15 amino acids. Germline CDR1 reads LNHNV; CDR2 reads YYDKDF (reference sequence). Trimming shortened V by 1 base and J by 7 bases, and 13 bases separated the two germline ends. The CDR3 region is CATSRVGSKSEKLFF. CDR3 in DNA: TGTGCCACCAGCAGAGTAGGCTCCAAGAGTGAAAAACTGTTTTTT.

V is TRBV28 and J is TRBJ2-7, with a possible D match to TRBD1 (6 bases). This CDR3 is 15 amino acids long. V was pared by 6 bases and J by 4 bases, with 19 bases between. CDR1 is MDHEN, CDR2 SYDVKM, per germline. The CDR3 DNA reads as TGTGCCAGCAGCCAAACCTCTGGGGGCAGGTACGAGCAGTACTTC. This sequence encodes CASSQTSGGRYEQYF.

The rearrangement joins TRBV29-1 to TRBJ1-1, with D unclear. Trimming stripped 3 bases from V and 8 bases from J, with 13 bases between. The germline V gene has CDR1 SQVTM and CDR2 ANQGSEA. This CDR3 region has 12 residues. CDR3: CSVEGNSREAFF. CDR3 coding DNA: TGCAGCGTTGAGGGAAACTCAAGAGAAGCTTTCTTT. Supplemented by reference TRBV29-1 and TRBJ1-1, the full variable domain reads SAVISQKPSRDICQRGTSLTIQCQVDSQVTMMFWYRQQPGQSLTLIATANQGSEATYESGFVIDKFPISRPNLTFSTLTVSNMSPEDSSIYLCSVEGNSREAFFGQGTRLTVV.

The rearrangement uses TRBV29-1 and TRBJ2-7, with TRBD2 matching over 11 bases. The CDR3 covers 17 residues. The germline V gene has CDR1 SQVTM and CDR2 ANQGSEA. The trim removed 4 bases at V and 7 bases at J, leaving 18 bases unmatched. CDR3 coding DNA: TGCAGCGTTGTTGGCACTAGCGGGAGTGGTGCCTACAATGAGCAGTACTTC. This translates into CSVVGTSGSGAYNEQYF.

This clonotype was observed a single time. The chain couples TRBV20-1 to TRBJ2-7; D call uncertain. V was trimmed by 5 bases and J by 3 bases, leaving 14 bases between them. Germline CDR1 and CDR2: DFQATT and SNEGSKA (reference sequence). The CDR3 is 13 amino acids. CDR3 coding DNA: TGCAGTGCTGGTCAGGAACCGATCTACGAGCAGTACTTC. Its translation: CSAGQEPIYEQYF.

The chain is built from TRBV7-2 and TRBJ2-1; no clear D gene. This CDR3 comprises 15 residues. CDR1 and CDR2 (germline): SGHTA, FQGNSA. V lost 2 bases and J lost 0, with 8 bases in between. The CDR3 loop reads CASSLYQDSYNEQFF. Written as DNA, the CDR3 is TGTGCCAGCAGCTTATATCAGGACTCCTACAATGAGCAGTTCTTC.

This clonotype was picked up a small number of times. V is TRBV12-3 or TRBV12-4 and J is TRBJ2-3, with D possibly called TRBD1 or TRBD2 (6 bases each). The V and J ends lost 7 bases and 0 bases respectively, with 14 bases between them. CDR3 size: 15 residues. In nucleotides, the CDR3 is TGTGCCAGCACCCTGGGGGGCGGGAGCACAGATACGCAGTATTTT. Residues: CASTLGGGSTDTQYF.

This clonotype occurred a few times. The V and J genes are TRBV28 and TRBJ2-7, with 8 nucleotides matching TRBD2. Per the germline V gene, CDR1 is MDHEN and CDR2 is SYDVKM. Trimming at V came to 10 bases and at J to 4 bases, leaving 9 bases not matched to a gene. The CDR3 totals 13 residues. CDR3 nucleotides: TGTGCCACTCAAGCGGGAGATGGGTACGAGCAGTACTTC. The encoded protein is CATQAGDGYEQYF.

The chain employs TRBV20-1 and TRBJ2-5; 12 nucleotides line up with TRBD2. Germline V CDR1 and CDR2: DFQATT, SNEGSKA (reference sequence). CDR3 length equals 16 residues. The V and J ends lost 0 bases and 11 bases, in that order; junction bases with no gene match: 13. In nucleotides, the CDR3 is TGCAGTGCTAGAGATCTCTGGACTAGCGGGGACAATGAGCAGTACTTC. It translates to CSARDLWTSGDNEQYF.

This clonotype has more than one count but fewer than ten. The chain employs TRBV29-1 and TRBJ2-1, with D maybe TRBD1 (5 bases). Trimming removed 1 base from V and 8 bases from J, with 6 bases in between. Germline V lookup: CDR1 SQVTM, CDR2 ANQGSEA. The CDR3 is 11 amino acids. CDR3 loop: CSVEVGHEQFF. In DNA, the CDR3 is TGCAGCGTTGAAGTGGGGCATGAGCAGTTCTTC.

The V call is TRBV12-3 or TRBV12-4, the J call TRBJ1-2, with 9 bases identical to TRBD1. This CDR3 contains 13 residues. V was clipped by 5 bases and J by 6 bases; unmatched bases: 4. The CDR3 protein is CASSDRGWHGYTF. CDR3 bases: TGTGCCAGCAGTGACAGGGGGTGGCATGGCTACACCTTC.

The rearrangement uses TRBV6-6 and TRBJ2-4; 11 bases line up with TRBD2. The better agreement between TRBJ2-7 and the DNA end casts doubt on the J call. This CDR3 is 15 amino acids long. Germline V CDR1 and CDR2: MNHNY, SVGAGI (reference sequence). CDR3 DNA: TGTGCCAGCAGTCGGACTAGCGGGCTCTCCTACGAGCAGTACTTC. It yields the protein CASSRTSGLSYEQYF.